These 28 T cell receptor beta chains originate from one sample sequenced in a study of cytomegalovirus exposure and HLA in healthy donors. This PCR relied on a set of 60 Vbeta primers and 13 Jbeta primers. Clones were sequenced by immunoSEQ multiplex PCR, and TCRdb holds only the in-frame ones, with some missing. Among approximately 100,000 clones, about four fifths were seen once, and the ten largest hold approximately 3.6%. The sample consisted of PBMCs. The source of these receptors is a woman aged 40 to 49 in good health and CMV-seronegative.

The J gene is TRBJ2-7, the V gene TRBV10-3, with D maybe TRBD2 (6 bases). This CDR3 region has 15 residues. Per the germline V gene, CDR1 is ENHRY and CDR2 is SYGVKD. V was trimmed by 4 bases and J by 0 bases, leaving 13 bases between them. CDR3 sequence (DNA): TGTGCCATCAGTGTCGGGCAGGGAGGCTCCTACGAGCAGTACTTC. Protein: CAISVGQGGSYEQYF.

This clone was observed a handful of times. The chain carries TRBV6-1 and TRBJ2-6; unclear D gene. Trimming cost V 4 bases and J 0 bases, with 10 bases left between them. Germline CDR1 reads MNHNS; CDR2 reads SASEGT. This CDR3 comprises 16 residues. The CDR3 nucleotides read TGTGCCAGCAGTGCGAGCTCAGGCTCTGGGGCCAACGTCCTGACTTTC. Its protein is CASSASSGSGANVLTF.

The chain recombines TRBV4-3 with TRBJ2-3; 10 bases map to TRBD2. The V segment lost 2 bases and the J segment 1 base; nucleotides outside the gene matches: 3. The CDR3 consists of 16 residues. CDR1 and CDR2 (germline): LGHNA, YSLEER. The CDR3 spells CASSQTTSGGTDTQYF. CDR3 nucleotides: TGCGCCAGCAGCCAAACAACTAGCGGGGGCACAGATACGCAGTATTTT.

The V gene is TRBV6-1, the J gene TRBJ2-2; tentatively, D is TRBD1 (6 bases). The CDR3 runs 17 residues. V lost 4 bases, J lost 7 bases, and 22 bases lay in between. Germline CDR1 reads MNHNS; CDR2 reads SASEGT. CDR3 sequence reads: CASSGGRGKLLGGELFF. For the CDR3, the DNA is TGTGCCAGCAGTGGTGGCAGGGGTAAGCTTTTGGGCGGGGAGCTGTTTTTT.

This chain connects TRBV28 to TRBJ2-2; D may be TRBD2 (6 bases). V lost 5 bases to trimming and J lost 1 base, with 17 bases between them. Germline V gene lookup returns CDR1 MDHEN and CDR2 SYDVKM. The CDR3 covers 17 residues. The DNA for the CDR3 is TGTGCCAGCAGTCTGGATCGGGGCGGGGAGAACACCGGGGAGCTGTTTTTT. Its protein is CASSLDRGGENTGELFF.

This clone showed up just a few times. Germline is not matched at one junction end, which may reflect a read error. This chain uses TRBV7-2 with TRBJ1-1; the D is unclear. Germline V lookup: CDR1 SGHTA, CDR2 FQGNSA. The CDR3 loop spans 14 amino acids. CDR3 nucleotides: TGTGCCAGCAGCTTAGCGGGCCCCGCCGCTGATGCTTTCTTT. Translating it yields CASSLAGPAADAFF.

The chain recombines TRBV6-5 with TRBJ1-2, with D possibly TRBD1 on 6 matching bases. This CDR3 is 13 amino acids long. Germline-derived CDR1 and CDR2 are MNHEY and SVGAGI. The V gene lost 0 bases and the J gene lost 8 bases, with 10 bases spanning the gap. The CDR3 bases are TGTGCCAGCAGTTACTCGTCTGGGGGCGGCTACACCTTC. It encodes CASSYSSGGGYTF.

V gene TRBV5-5 combines with J gene TRBJ2-1; the match to TRBD2 covers 10 bases. V lost 1 base, J lost 4 bases, and 2 bases stayed unmatched. This CDR3 has 15 residues. Germline CDR1 is SGHKS and CDR2 is YYEKEE (reference sequence). CDR3 in DNA: TGTGCCAGCAGCTTGCTAGCGGGGGAGTACAATGAGCAGTTCTTC. Protein sequence: CASSLLAGEYNEQFF.

The genes are TRBV7-7 and TRBJ2-1, with 9 bases fitting TRBD2. J gave up 8 bases and V 0 bases, and 14 bases lay outside the gene matches. Germline lookup yields CDR1 SSHAT and CDR2 FNYEAQ (reference sequence). The CDR3 length is 18 residues. The DNA for the CDR3 is TGTGCCAGCAGCTTAGCTAGCGGGGGCCCTTCGGGGGATTATGAGCAGTTCTTC. Amino acids: CASSLASGGPSGDYEQFF.

The chain carries TRBV30 and TRBJ1-5, with D unresolved. Trimming cost V 1 base and J 2 bases, with 9 bases left between them. Germline V gene data show CDR1 as GTSNPN and CDR2 as SVGIG (reference sequence). The CDR3 contains 14 residues. This CDR3 reads CAWSGMGGNQPQHF. For the CDR3, the DNA is TGTGCCTGGAGTGGAATGGGAGGCAATCAGCCCCAGCATTTT.

This rearrangement joins TRBV18 to TRBJ1-5, with D possibly being TRBD1 (6 bases). Trimming removed 2 bases from V and 5 bases from J, with 7 bases in between. Germline V gene lookup returns CDR1 KGHSH and CDR2 LQKENI. The CDR3 extends over 13 amino acids. The CDR3 is CASSPNRDQPQHF. CDR3 DNA: TGTGCCAGCTCACCAAACAGGGATCAGCCCCAGCATTTT.

The J gene is TRBJ2-7, the V gene TRBV5-1; 10 bases map to TRBD1. The CDR3 contains 14 residues. The germline gives CDR1 SGHRS, CDR2 YFSETQ. V lost 6 bases, J lost 5 bases, and 8 bases stayed unmatched. The CDR3 DNA reads TGCGCCAGCAACCCCGGGACAGGGGCCGACGAGCAGTACTTC. Translation: CASNPGTGADEQYF.

In this sample, this clone turned up once. This chain connects TRBV5-4 to TRBJ2-2; 15 bases fit TRBD2. This CDR3 is 17 amino acids long. V lost 4 bases and J lost 7; bases outside the gene matches: 8. Looked up from germline, CDR1 is SGHNT and CDR2 is YYREEE (reference sequence). CDR3 coding DNA: TGTGCCAGCAGCCATGGACTAGCGGGGGGGAGGAACGGGGAGCTGTTTTTT. As protein: CASSHGLAGGRNGELFF.

The chain employs TRBV6-5 and TRBJ2-5, with 7 bases fitting TRBD2. The CDR3 runs 14 residues. V dropped 4 bases and J dropped 5; count of bases not matched to a gene: 7. The germline gives CDR1 MNHEY, CDR2 SVGAGI. The CDR3 coding sequence is TGTGCCAGCAGTTTCGGTACTAGCGCGGAGACCCAGTACTTC. It yields the protein CASSFGTSAETQYF.

This clone was observed a few times. Written as DNA, the CDR3 is TGCGCCAGCAGGGCCGGACAGGACTACGAGCAGTACTTC. Its translation: CASRAGQDYEQYF. This chain connects TRBV10-2 to TRBJ2-7, with 7 bases lining up with TRBD1. V trimming: 6 bases; J trimming: 3 bases; junction bases outside the gene matches: 5. The CDR3 is 13 amino acids. Germline CDR1 WSHSY, CDR2 SAAADI.

The CDR3 sequence: CASSSSGTGWQSSYNEQFF. DNA of the CDR3: TGTGCCAGCAGCTCTTCCGGGACAGGGTGGCAAAGCTCCTACAATGAGCAGTTCTTC. The chain has TRBV7-9 and TRBJ2-1, with TRBD1 matching 9 bases. Germline CDR1 and CDR2: SEHNR and FQNEAQ (reference sequence). Germline trimming cut 4 bases from V and 0 bases from J; bases unmatched to any gene: 13. The length of the CDR3 is 19 residues.

As to this clone: Its ends do not fully match the called genes, so a read error is possible. This CDR3 reads CASRTGYGYPF. The CDR3 DNA reads TGTGCCAGCAGGACAGGGTATGGCTACCCCTTC. V is TRBV25-1 and J is TRBJ1-2; 7 bases line up with TRBD1. This CDR3 comprises 11 residues. In germline, CDR1 is MGHDK, CDR2 SYGVNS.

The chain recombines TRBV5-4 with TRBJ1-3; 9 bases are a match to TRBD1. The germline V gene has CDR1 SGHNT and CDR2 YYREEE (reference sequence). This CDR3 contains 15 residues. V lost 3 bases and J lost 6; bases outside the gene matches: 7. CDR3 amino acids: CASSSGQGRSNTIYF. Written as DNA, the CDR3 is TGTGCCAGCAGCTCCGGACAGGGGAGGTCAAACACCATATATTTT.

The CDR3 bases are TGTGCCAGCAGCGGGAATGGACAGATCCGCTACGAGCAGTACTTC. It yields the protein CASSGNGQIRYEQYF. This chain joins TRBV7-9 and TRBJ2-7; possibly TRBD1 for D (6 bases). In germline, CDR1 is SEHNR, CDR2 FQNEAQ (reference sequence). CDR3 size: 15 residues. Trimming took 5 bases from V and 3 from J, leaving 17 bases between them.

The genes are TRBV15 and TRBJ2-2; tentative D call: TRBD1 (6 bases). The germline V and J ends were trimmed by 0 bases and 4 bases, with 15 bases remaining between them. Germline CDR1 is LNHNV and CDR2 is YYDKDF (reference sequence). The CDR3 extends over 17 amino acids. The CDR3 spells CATSRDAAGVLTGELFF. CDR3 DNA: TGTGCCACCAGCAGAGATGCGGCAGGGGTTCTCACCGGGGAGCTGTTTTTT. The entire variable domain, with the rest obtained from reference TRBV15 and TRBJ2-2, is as follows: DAMVIQNPRYQVTQFGKPVTLSCSQTLNHNVMYWYQQKSSQAPKLLFHYYDKDFNNEADTPDNFQSRRPNTSFCFLDIRSPGLGDTAMYLCATSRDAAGVLTGELFFGEGSRLTVL.

The V and J genes are TRBV19 and TRBJ2-7; weak D call: TRBD1 (6 bases). V gave up 5 bases and J gave up 2 bases, with 10 bases separating them. Germline CDR1 reads LNHDA; CDR2 reads SQIVND (reference sequence). The CDR3 has 13 amino acids. CDR3 bases: TGTGCCAGTAGTGTGGGGGCAACCTACGAGCAGTACTTC. Translation gives CASSVGATYEQYF.

The CDR3 loop is CAISESIGGTYEQYF. For the CDR3, the DNA is TGTGCCATCAGTGAGTCAATCGGGGGGACCTACGAGCAGTACTTC. The chain joins TRBV10-3 to TRBJ2-7, with 7 bases fitting TRBD2. The germline CDR1 and CDR2 sequences are ENHRY and SYGVKD. V dropped 0 bases and J dropped 2; count of bases not matched to a gene: 4. The CDR3 length is 15 residues.

The V call is TRBV4-2, the J call TRBJ2-5; D ambiguous. The V end lost 0 bases, the J end lost 4 bases, and 6 bases lay between the germline ends. CDR1 LGHNA and CDR2 YNFKEQ come from the germline V gene. The CDR3 contains 13 residues. CDR3 residues: CASSQEVGETQYF. CDR3 DNA sequence: TGTGCCAGCAGCCAAGAGGTCGGAGAGACCCAGTACTTC.

This sequence joins TRBV4-2 and TRBJ1-2, with 7 nucleotides matching TRBD1. CDR1 LGHNA and CDR2 YNFKEQ come from the germline V gene. The CDR3 spans 15 residues. V dropped 4 bases and J dropped 2; count of bases not matched to a gene: 7. The CDR3 loop is CASSPYGQENYGYTF. Written as DNA, the CDR3 is TGTGCCAGCAGCCCATATGGACAGGAGAACTATGGCTACACCTTC.

The chain's CDR3 is CASSPRAGQGGVSGGKETQYF. The CDR3 DNA reads TGTGCCAGCAGCCCCAGGGCGGGGCAGGGTGGTGTGAGCGGGGGAAAAGAGACCCAGTACTTC. The chain recombines TRBV4-2 with TRBJ2-5; 8 nucleotides agree with TRBD2. CDR3 length: 21 amino acids. V gave up 4 bases and J gave up 3 bases; unmatched junction bases: 25. From germline, CDR1 is LGHNA and CDR2 YNFKEQ.

The chain combines TRBV5-1 with TRBJ1-6, with D uncertain. Trimming stripped 0 bases from V and 4 bases from J, with 20 bases between. This CDR3 contains 19 residues. Germline values: CDR1 SGHRS, CDR2 YFSETQ. The CDR3 DNA sequence: TGCGCCAGCAGCTTGGCCGCGCGGGCAGCTGAGATTTATAATTCACCCCTCCACTTT. It is translated as CASSLAARAAEIYNSPLHF.

This rearrangement joins TRBV5-6 to TRBJ1-3; D possibly corresponds to TRBD1 (6 bases). The CDR3 sequence is 15 residues long. CDR1 SGHDT and CDR2 YYEEEE come from the germline V gene. The V gene lost 4 bases and the J gene lost 4 bases, with 15 bases spanning the gap. The CDR3: CASSQYRVSGNTIYF. The DNA for the CDR3 is TGTGCCAGCAGCCAATACAGGGTTTCGGGAAACACCATATATTTT.

This chain uses TRBV15 with TRBJ2-7; maybe TRBD2 (5 bases). Germline CDR1 is LNHNV and CDR2 is YYDKDF (reference sequence). The CDR3 extends over 13 amino acids. The V end lost 0 bases, the J end lost 6 bases, and 9 bases lay between the germline ends. The CDR3 DNA follows: TGTGCCACCAGCAGAGAGGCGGGCGGCGAGCAGTACTTC. Translation gives CATSREAGGEQYF.